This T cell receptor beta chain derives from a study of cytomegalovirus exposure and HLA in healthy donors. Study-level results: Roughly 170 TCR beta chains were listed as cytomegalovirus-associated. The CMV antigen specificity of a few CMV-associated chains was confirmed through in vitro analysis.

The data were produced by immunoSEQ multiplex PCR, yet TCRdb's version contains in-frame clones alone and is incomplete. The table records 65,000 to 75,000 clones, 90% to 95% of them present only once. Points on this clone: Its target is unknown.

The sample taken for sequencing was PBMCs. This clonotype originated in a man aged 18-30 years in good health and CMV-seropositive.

CDR3 bases: TGTGCCAGCAGTTATGAGACTATCCTGAACACCGGGGAGCTGTTTTTT. It codes for CASSYETILNTGELFF. The rearrangement links TRBV6-5 to TRBJ2-2; D perhaps matches TRBD2 (5 bases). The CDR3 is 16 residues long. V was cut by 3 bases and J by 1 base, with 12 bases left in between. CDR1 and CDR2 from the germline V gene are MNHEY and SVGAGI.